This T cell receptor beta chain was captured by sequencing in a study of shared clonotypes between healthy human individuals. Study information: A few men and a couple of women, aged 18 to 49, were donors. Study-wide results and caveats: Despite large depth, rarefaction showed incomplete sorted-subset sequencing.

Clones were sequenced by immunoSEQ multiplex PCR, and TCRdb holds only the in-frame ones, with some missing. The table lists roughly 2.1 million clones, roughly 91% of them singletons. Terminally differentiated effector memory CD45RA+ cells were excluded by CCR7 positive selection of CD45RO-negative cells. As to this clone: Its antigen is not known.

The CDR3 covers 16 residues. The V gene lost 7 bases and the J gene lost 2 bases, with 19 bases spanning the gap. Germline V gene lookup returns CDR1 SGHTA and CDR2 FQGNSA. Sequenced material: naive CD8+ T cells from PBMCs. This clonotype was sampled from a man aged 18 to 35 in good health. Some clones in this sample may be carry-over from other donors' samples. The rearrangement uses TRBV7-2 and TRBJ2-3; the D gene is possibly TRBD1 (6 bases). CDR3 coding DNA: TGTGCCAGCACCCTACCCGTCAGGGGCTTCACAGATACGCAGTATTTT. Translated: CASTLPVRGFTDTQYF. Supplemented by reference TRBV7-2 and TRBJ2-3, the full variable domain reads GAGVSQSPSNKVTEKGKDVELRCDPISGHTALYWYRQSLGQGLEFLIYFQGNSAPDKSGLPSDRFSAERTGGSVSTLTIQRTQQEDSAVYLCASTLPVRGFTDTQYFGPGTRLTVL.